The clone carrying this T cell receptor beta chain was observed a handful of times. Its antigen remains unknown. The data originate from a study of cytomegalovirus exposure and HLA in healthy donors. Overall study results and limits: Some V segments, including TRBV6-2 and TRBV6-3, were excluded as indistinguishable.

V shed 5 bases, J shed 6 bases, and the junction held 10 bases outside the gene matches. The V gene's germline CDR1 is SGHNT and CDR2 YENEEA. The CDR3 runs 17 residues. The PCR contained 60 Vbeta and 13 Jbeta primers. TCRdb keeps only in-frame clones here, not all; method: immunoSEQ multiplex PCR. The sample includes about 160,000 clones, roughly 72% of them seen just once. This chain connects TRBV11-3 to TRBJ2-3; 14 bases align to TRBD2. Sequencing was done on a sample of PBMCs. The sequence was obtained from a woman aged 40 to 49 in good health and CMV-seronegative. CDR3 protein: CASSPRLAGGQRDTQYF. CDR3 bases: TGTGCCAGCAGCCCACGACTAGCGGGAGGGCAAAGGGATACGCAGTATTTT.